This paragraph covers one TCR beta chain sequence. As yet, its antigen is unknown. The germline V and J ends were trimmed by 1 base and 7 bases, with 16 bases remaining between them. The CDR3 loop spans 15 amino acids. Germline-derived CDR1 and CDR2 are SNHLY and FYNNEI. This entry comes from a study of T cell responses to AZD1222 COVID-19 vaccine. Findings and caveats of the study: Spike-specific TCR breadth rose after two AZD1222 doses, and depth rose as well. Donor demographics were predominantly white British with a female majority; clonal diversity may be underestimated. Baseline testing showed seropositivity in only 6 or 7 AZD1222 recipients. The CD4 TCRs associated with vaccination extended across spike and predominated at 160-218 and 743-854.

Assay used: immunoSEQ multiplex PCR; TCRdb lists only in-frame clones, some missing. The table lists 100,000 to 150,000 clones, roughly 85% of them singletons. The source material was peripheral blood, sampled on day 0 of AZD1222 vaccination. The gene calls are TRBV2 and TRBJ1-2; no reliable D call. This sequence was found in an adult in good health. As DNA, the CDR3 is TGTGCCAGCAGTGAAGGTTGGCAGGCTCTCTCTGGCTACACCTTC. It is translated as CASSEGWQALSGYTF.